Shown below are 29 T cell receptor beta chains from a single sample sequenced in a study of blood T cell dynamics during melanoma immunotherapy. Time point: week 3, after first cycle of checkpoint inhibitor. Produced via immunoSEQ multiplex PCR; TCRdb's table is partial and in-frame only. The sample consists of roughly 4,600 clones, about 79% of them appearing once. Sample: blood, taken from a patient treated with checkpoint blockade. The receptors were gathered from a human donor with melanoma.

This clone has only a few counts. This chain connects TRBV10-1 to TRBJ1-5; unclear D gene. This CDR3 contains 11 residues. The V end was cut by 0 bases, the J end by 6 bases, with 0 bases between. CDR1 is WNHNN and CDR2 is SYGVQD in the germline V gene (reference sequence). The CDR3 sequence: CASSESQPQHF. The CDR3 nucleotides are TGCGCCAGCAGTGAGTCTCAGCCCCAGCATTTT.

This clone has only one observation. The J gene is TRBJ2-3, the V gene TRBV5-1, with 12 positions matching TRBD1. Germline V CDR1 and CDR2: SGHRS, YFSETQ. Germline trimming cut 0 bases from V and 6 bases from J; bases unmatched to any gene: 5. The CDR3 is 16 amino acids. The CDR3 here is CASSLGGQGASDTQYF. For the CDR3, the DNA is TGCGCCAGCAGCTTGGGGGGACAGGGGGCCTCGGATACGCAGTATTTT.

V usage is TRBV19 and J usage is TRBJ2-6, with D maybe TRBD2 (7 bases). The CDR3 length is 15 residues. Trimming shortened V by 7 bases and J by 4 bases, and 14 bases separated the two germline ends. CDR1 and CDR2 from the germline V gene are LNHDA and SQIVND (reference sequence). The CDR3 sequence is CASKGGGAGANVLTF. The CDR3 coding sequence is TGTGCCAGTAAAGGGGGAGGGGCCGGGGCCAACGTCCTGACTTTC.

The J gene is TRBJ2-5, the V gene TRBV7-2; 7 bases line up with TRBD1. The CDR3 totals 14 residues. V lost 5 bases, J lost 5 bases, and 8 bases stayed unmatched. Germline values: CDR1 SGHTA, CDR2 FQGNSA. The CDR3 DNA follows: TGTGCCAGCAGCCAAGGCAGGGGGAAGGAGACCCAGTACTTC. As protein: CASSQGRGKETQYF.

This sequence joins TRBV5-5 and TRBJ1-4; TRBD1 is a possible D gene (6 bases). The CDR3 runs to 15 residues. Trimming removed 4 bases from V and 8 bases from J, with 18 bases in between. CDR1 and CDR2 from the germline V gene are SGHKS and YYEKEE (reference sequence). CDR3 in amino acids: CASSPWDTPGEKLFF. Here the CDR3 DNA reads TGTGCCAGCAGCCCCTGGGACACCCCTGGGGAAAAACTGTTTTTT.

The sample holds a few counts of this clone. CDR3 protein: CASTDGYTYNEQFF. The CDR3 nucleotides are TGTGCCAGCACCGACGGTTACACCTACAATGAGCAGTTCTTC. The chain recombines TRBV2 with TRBJ2-1; D remains ambiguous. Germline CDR1 is SNHLY and CDR2 is FYNNEI. Trimming pared 7 bases from V and 2 bases from J, leaving 12 bases between. The CDR3 length is 14 residues.

V usage is TRBV14 and J usage is TRBJ1-1; D may be TRBD1 (5 bases). Germline values: CDR1 SGHDN, CDR2 FVKESK. The V end was cut by 6 bases, the J end by 4 bases, with 15 bases between. The CDR3 is 14 amino acids. CDR3 sequence (DNA): TGTGCCAGCAGATCGACGGGACGGGTCACTGAAGCTTTCTTT. It yields the protein CASRSTGRVTEAFF.

The V gene is TRBV11-2, the J gene TRBJ2-7, with 7 bases aligning to TRBD1. Germline-derived CDR1 and CDR2 are SGHAT and FQNNGV. The CDR3 consists of 12 residues. The junction had 9 bases not matched to a gene; V was cut back by 6 bases and J by 10 bases. Written as DNA, the CDR3 is TGTGCCAGCAGGTCGGTAGGACAGGTACAGTACTTC. Amino acids: CASRSVGQVQYF.

This chain joins TRBV7-2 and TRBJ1-4; no reliable D call. The V gene's germline CDR1 is SGHTA and CDR2 FQGNSA. The V end was cut by 5 bases, the J end by 4 bases, with 14 bases between. This CDR3 has 15 residues. The CDR3 DNA reads TGTGCCAGCAGCCACGCAGCCTCCTATAATGAAAAACTGTTTTTT. This sequence encodes CASSHAASYNEKLFF.

The chain has TRBV19 and TRBJ2-5; TRBD1 matches 10 bases. The junction had 3 bases not matched to a gene; V was cut back by 8 bases and J by 3 bases. This CDR3 is built from 13 residues. CDR1 is LNHDA, CDR2 SQIVND, per germline (reference sequence). The CDR3 DNA reads as TGTGCCAGTCGGGACAGGGGAAAAGAGACCCAGTACTTC. It codes for CASRDRGKETQYF.

The chain carries TRBV7-2 and TRBJ1-2; tentatively, D is TRBD1 (6 bases). Germline V gene lookup returns CDR1 SGHTA and CDR2 FQGNSA. Trimming stripped 5 bases from V and 2 bases from J, with 15 bases between. This CDR3 is built from 15 residues. The CDR3 is CASSPKVGGNYGYTF. For the CDR3, the DNA is TGTGCCAGCAGCCCAAAGGTGGGGGGCAACTATGGCTACACCTTC.

The chain employs TRBV6-1 and TRBJ1-2, with D unresolved. Germline CDR1 is MNHNS and CDR2 is SASEGT. This CDR3 region has 12 residues. V lost 6 bases to trimming and J lost 10 bases, with 15 bases between them. CDR3 loop: CASRPTPSVYTF. As DNA, the CDR3 is TGTGCCAGCAGGCCGACACCCAGCGTCTACACCTTC.

The chain recombines TRBV2 with TRBJ2-7; D ambiguous. The V and J ends lost 4 bases and 3 bases respectively, with 7 bases between them. This CDR3 comprises 12 residues. CDR1 SNHLY and CDR2 FYNNEI come from the germline V gene. This chain's CDR3 is CASSAQRYEQYF. In nucleotides, the CDR3 is TGTGCCAGCAGTGCACAGCGCTACGAGCAGTACTTC.

The V gene is TRBV30, the J gene TRBJ1-2, with 7 bases aligning to TRBD1. V trimming: 5 bases; J trimming: 3 bases; junction bases outside the gene matches: 15. CDR1 and CDR2 (germline): GTSNPN, SVGIG (reference sequence). This CDR3 has 16 amino acids. The CDR3 sequence: CAWSSLIDREDYGYTF. Written as DNA, the CDR3 is TGTGCCTGGTCCTCTTTGATAGACAGGGAGGACTATGGCTACACCTTC.

V and J are TRBV6-5 and TRBJ1-3; maybe TRBD1 (5 bases). Germline V gives CDR1 MNHEY, CDR2 SVGAGI. The CDR3 extends over 14 amino acids. The V and J ends lost 6 bases and 1 base respectively, with 10 bases between them. The DNA of the CDR3 is TGTGCCAGCAGCCGAACAGGTTCTGGAAACACCATATATTTT. Its protein product is CASSRTGSGNTIYF.

CDR3 amino acids: CASSTADRVGTEAFF. CDR3 DNA: TGTGCCAGCAGCACAGCGGACAGGGTAGGCACTGAAGCTTTCTTT. This rearrangement joins TRBV7-9 to TRBJ1-1; TRBD1 agrees at 8 bases. The CDR3 extends over 15 amino acids. The trim removed 5 bases at V and 4 bases at J, leaving 9 bases unmatched. Looked up from germline, CDR1 is SEHNR and CDR2 is FQNEAQ (reference sequence).

The CDR3 sequence: CAWSLSQGTNEKLFF. In nucleotides, the CDR3 is TGTGCCTGGAGCCTCTCACAGGGAACTAATGAAAAACTGTTTTTT. The chain uses TRBV30 and TRBJ1-4, with D possibly matching TRBD1 (6 bases). CDR3 size: 15 residues. The V and J ends lost 3 bases and 1 base respectively, with 12 bases between them. Germline CDR1 GTSNPN, CDR2 SVGIG (reference sequence).

CDR3 sequence reads: CASSYSGVNTEAFF. The CDR3 coding sequence is TGTGCCAGCAGTTACTCTGGGGTGAACACTGAAGCTTTCTTT. The chain has TRBV6-5 and TRBJ1-1; D gene ambiguous. The CDR3 is 14 amino acids. V lost 0 bases, J lost 0 bases, and 5 bases lay in between. Germline V gene data show CDR1 as MNHEY and CDR2 as SVGAGI.

This chain uses TRBV27 with TRBJ1-2; D not resolved. CDR3 size: 16 residues. The germline CDR1 and CDR2 sequences are MNHEY and SMNVEV (reference sequence). The V and J ends lost 5 bases and 6 bases respectively, with 22 bases between them. The CDR3 DNA follows: TGTGCCAGCAGTCCGGCGTCCTCAACACACCCAAATGGCTACACCTTC. It is translated as CASSPASSTHPNGYTF.

The rearrangement joins TRBV5-8 to TRBJ1-6; 7 nucleotides line up with TRBD1. The CDR3 runs to 14 residues. V was pared by 1 base and J by 10 bases, with 5 bases of the junction left unmatched. Germline CDR1 is SGHTS and CDR2 is YDEGEE. The chain's CDR3 is CASSLLGGDSPLHF. The CDR3 nucleotides are TGTGCCAGCAGCTTGTTAGGGGGCGACTCACCCCTCCACTTT.

V and J are TRBV11-2 and TRBJ1-1, with D perhaps matching TRBD1 (5 bases). The germline CDR1 and CDR2 sequences are SGHAT and FQNNGV. CDR3 length: 14 amino acids. V was trimmed by 7 bases and J by 5 bases, leaving 17 bases between them. CDR3 in amino acids: CASTPRGGSTEAFF. DNA of the CDR3: TGTGCCAGCACCCCCCGGGGGGGAAGTACTGAAGCTTTCTTT.

This clone came up once. The chain joins TRBV7-9 to TRBJ2-3; 9 nucleotides match TRBD2. The CDR3 loop spans 15 amino acids. Trimming cost V 5 bases and J 2 bases; bases outside gene matches: 5. Germline V CDR1 and CDR2: SEHNR, FQNEAQ (reference sequence). The DNA for the CDR3 is TGTGCCAGCAGCGTTAGCGGGGGACCCACAGATACGCAGTATTTT. Amino acids: CASSVSGGPTDTQYF.

In its sample, this clone ranks as medium-sized (0.01 to 0.1%). The gene calls are TRBV7-6 and TRBJ1-6, with 9 bases aligning to TRBD1. J gave up 9 bases and V 8 bases, and 14 bases lay outside the gene matches. This CDR3 has 16 amino acids. Germline assignment: CDR1 SGHVS and CDR2 FNYEAQ. The CDR3 here is CASGSVGQGLASPLHF. The CDR3 DNA reads as TGTGCCAGCGGTAGTGTAGGACAGGGGTTGGCTTCACCCCTCCACTTT.

The chain uses TRBV5-6 and TRBJ1-5; D gene unclear. Trimming cost V 0 bases and J 0 bases, with 7 bases left between them. The CDR3 is 15 residues long. Germline values: CDR1 SGHDT, CDR2 YYEEEE. In DNA form, the CDR3 reads TGTGCCAGCAGCTTGGGGGGATATAGCAATCAGCCCCAGCATTTT. It codes for CASSLGGYSNQPQHF.

This chain joins TRBV7-3 and TRBJ2-3, with D perhaps matching TRBD1 or TRBD2 (6 bases each). V was clipped by 5 bases and J by 5 bases, with 11 bases between them. CDR3 length: 13 amino acids. Germline CDR1 SGHTA, CDR2 FQGTGA. DNA of the CDR3: TGTGCCAGCAGCCTCCGGGGGCGAGATACGCAGTATTTT. Translating it yields CASSLRGRDTQYF.

This clone is a singleton in its sample. The chain joins TRBV2 to TRBJ2-5; the D gene is possibly TRBD1 (5 bases). The tail of the sequence fits TRBJ2-7 better, so the J call may be wrong. This CDR3 has 16 residues. The germline CDR1 and CDR2 sequences are SNHLY and FYNNEI. CDR3 bases: TGTGCCAGCAGTGGGTCCGCAGGGTTTAGGTCCTACGAGCAGTACTTC. Translated, it gives CASSGSAGFRSYEQYF.

CDR3 in DNA: TGTGCCAGCAGTTTATGGGGGCGGGTCGGAAGCACTGAAGCTTTCTTT. It yields the protein CASSLWGRVGSTEAFF. This chain joins TRBV27 and TRBJ1-1, with a weak D call TRBD1 (6 bases). This CDR3 region has 16 residues. CDR1 and CDR2 (germline): MNHEY, SMNVEV (reference sequence). V was clipped by 1 base and J by 4 bases, with 16 bases between them.

The chain recombines TRBV10-3 with TRBJ1-6; weak D call: TRBD1 (5 bases). Germline V gene data show CDR1 as ENHRY and CDR2 as SYGVKD. This CDR3 comprises 15 residues. The V end lost 5 bases, the J end lost 7 bases, and 15 bases lay between the germline ends. The DNA of the CDR3 is TGTGCCATCAGTAGACAGAAACAAATCAATTCACCCCTCCACTTT. It encodes CAISRQKQINSPLHF.

The table lists this clone with a few counts. V and J are TRBV29-1 and TRBJ1-4, with a weak D call TRBD1 (6 bases). This CDR3 contains 16 residues. Per germline, CDR1 SQVTM and CDR2 ANQGSEA. The V end lost 1 base, the J end lost 7 bases, and 19 bases lay between the germline ends. Here the CDR3 reads CSVEGVQGSNVEKLFF. The CDR3 nucleotides are TGCAGCGTTGAAGGGGTACAGGGTAGTAATGTTGAAAAACTGTTTTTT.